This TCR beta chain is from a study of early T cells in non-severe SARS-CoV-2 infection. Molecules of cDNA were individually given unique molecular identifiers that were attached to them. TCRdb reprocessed the 5' RACE reads with MiXCR, giving one entry per CDR3 protein. The sample has tens of thousands of distinct CDR3 sequences, under 9% seen once. V dropped 3 bases and J dropped 5 bases, with 13 bases sitting between them. Germline V lookup: CDR1 DFQATT, CDR2 SNEGSKA (reference sequence). This CDR3 spans 13 amino acids. Many counts were recorded for this clonotype. The TCR was taken from an adult who was a healthcare worker with PCR-confirmed SARS-CoV-2 infection or an uninfected control (not recorded which). Sequenced here: whole blood, sampled at baseline. This chain joins TRBV20-1 and TRBJ1-1; D is possibly TRBD1 (6 bases). This CDR3 is CSASQGRETEAFF. CDR3 DNA sequence: TGCAGTGCTAGTCAGGGGAGGGAGACTGAAGCTTTCTTT.